The 20 T cell receptor beta chains below all came from one sample that was sequenced in a study of blood T cells in healthy people across ages. Through a sample-barcoded 5' primer and a J-beta primer mix, a second PCR was run for roughly 6 to 11 cycles. MiXCR, applied by TCRdb to the 5' RACE reads, yields one record per CDR3 protein. The sample carries about 670,000 distinct CDR3 sequences, roughly half recorded once. Sequenced sample: blood. Every receptor here comes from a woman aged 80 or over in good health.

As concerns this clonotype: The junction shows a germline mismatch at one end, possibly a read error. The chain recombines TRBV27 with TRBJ2-2, with D possibly matching TRBD2 (5 bases). Per the germline V gene, CDR1 is MNHEY and CDR2 is SMNVEV (reference sequence). The CDR3 consists of 15 residues. CDR3 sequence: CASSLEGINTGEPFF. CDR3 in DNA: TGCGCCAGCAGTTTAGAAGGGATAAACACCGGGGAGCCGTTTTTT.

J is TRBJ1-2 and V is TRBV20-1; D is possibly TRBD1 (5 bases). V was trimmed by 0 bases and J by 8 bases, leaving 13 bases between them. CDR1 is DFQATT, CDR2 SNEGSKA, per germline (reference sequence). The CDR3 is 13 residues long. The CDR3 bases are TGCAGTGCTAGAGACCAGGGTCTCTCAGGCTACACCTTC. Translation gives CSARDQGLSGYTF.

V is TRBV19 and J is TRBJ2-4, with 8 bases fitting TRBD1. Germline V gene lookup returns CDR1 LNHDA and CDR2 SQIVND (reference sequence). This CDR3 region has 12 residues. V gave up 9 bases and J gave up 6 bases; unmatched junction bases: 4. The CDR3 sequence is CARAGGTNIQYF. As DNA, the CDR3 is TGTGCCAGAGCAGGGGGCACAAACATTCAGTACTTC.

The J gene is TRBJ2-3, the V gene TRBV3-1, with D unresolved. The germline gives CDR1 LGHDT, CDR2 YNNKEL (reference sequence). The CDR3 has 14 residues. The V end lost 0 bases, the J end lost 1 base, and 5 bases lay between the germline ends. CDR3 nucleotides: TGTGCCAGCAGCCAAGAGAAGGGCACAGATACGCAGTATTTT. Translating gives CASSQEKGTDTQYF.

CDR3 sequence reads: CATRARGHTGELFF. The CDR3 DNA is TGTGCCACCCGGGCTCGGGGGCACACCGGGGAGCTGTTTTTT. This chain joins TRBV12-3 or TRBV12-4 and TRBJ2-2; D may match TRBD1 or TRBD2 (6 bases each). The CDR3 is 14 residues long. Trimming removed 10 bases from V and 3 bases from J, with 15 bases in between.

This clonotype was seen only a few times. This sequence joins TRBV2 and TRBJ2-3; a weak D match, TRBD2 (5 bases). The germline V gene has CDR1 SNHLY and CDR2 FYNNEI. V gave up 4 bases and J gave up 2 bases, with 10 bases separating them. The CDR3 is 14 residues long. The CDR3 DNA sequence: TGTGCCAGCAGTGCGCAGAGGGCCACAGATACGCAGTATTTT. Its protein is CASSAQRATDTQYF.

This clonotype was observed a handful of times. The chain employs TRBV29-1 and TRBJ2-2; D may be TRBD2 (5 bases). V was shortened by 3 bases and J by 5 bases, with 10 bases between the two germline ends. CDR3 size: 13 residues. Per the germline V gene, CDR1 is SQVTM and CDR2 is ANQGSEA. CDR3 amino acids: CSVDEGRTGELFF. CDR3 sequence (DNA): TGCAGCGTTGACGAGGGTCGGACCGGGGAGCTGTTTTTT.

This clonotype came up a few times. CDR3 DNA sequence: TGTGCCAGCAGCCCGATGGGCGGACACAATGAGCAGTTCTTC. As protein: CASSPMGGHNEQFF. This sequence joins TRBV11-3 and TRBJ2-1; D not resolved. V lost 5 bases to trimming and J lost 5 bases, with 13 bases between them. This CDR3 has 14 residues. Germline lookup yields CDR1 SGHNT and CDR2 YENEEA.

This clonotype was seen just once. V is TRBV4-3 and J is TRBJ1-5; D is ambiguous. Germline CDR1 LGHNA, CDR2 YSLEER. This CDR3 contains 16 residues. The V end was cut by 4 bases, the J end by 0 bases, with 13 bases between. CDR3 sequence (DNA): TGCGCCAGCAGCCCAAGGTTCCGTCGTAGCAATCAGCCCCAGCATTTT. Translated: CASSPRFRRSNQPQHF.

This clonotype showed up just once. The chain employs TRBV20-1 and TRBJ1-6, with 7 bases identical to TRBD1. The CDR3 is made up of 14 amino acids. From germline, CDR1 is DFQATT and CDR2 SNEGSKA (reference sequence). Trimming took 5 bases from V and 3 from J; bases not matched to a gene: 4. CDR3: CSAHRGLYNSPLHF. CDR3 DNA sequence: TGCAGTGCTCACAGGGGTCTCTATAATTCACCCCTCCACTTT.

Ten or more counts support this clonotype. The genes are TRBV20-1 and TRBJ2-7, with 9 nucleotides matching TRBD1. J was trimmed by 4 bases and V by 3 bases; bases with no gene match: 13. The CDR3 consists of 16 residues. Per the germline V gene, CDR1 is DFQATT and CDR2 is SNEGSKA (reference sequence). The CDR3 DNA sequence: TGCAGTGCTAGTGACAACGACAGGGGGTTTGGATACGAGCAGTACTTC. The encoded protein is CSASDNDRGFGYEQYF.

This clonotype was seen many times. The chain uses TRBV7-8 and TRBJ2-5, with D perhaps assigned TRBD1 or TRBD2 (6 bases each). V lost 6 bases and J lost 4, with 18 bases in between. The CDR3 is 15 amino acids. CDR1 SGHVS and CDR2 FQNEAQ come from the germline V gene. The CDR3 here is CASSQEGGWRETQYF. For the CDR3, the DNA is TGTGCCAGCAGTCAAGAGGGGGGTTGGAGAGAGACCCAGTACTTC.

This chain uses TRBV12-3 or TRBV12-4 with TRBJ1-2, with D maybe TRBD1 (5 bases). The CDR3 sequence is 14 residues long. Between the trimmed V and J ends, which lost 4 bases and 8 bases, there was a span of 17 bases. CDR3 loop: CASSSTLEGYGYTF. The CDR3 region has the DNA TGTGCCAGCAGTTCGACCCTGGAGGGGTACGGCTACACCTTC.

This clonotype was picked up many times. The chain combines TRBV3-1 with TRBJ1-6; 8 bases align to TRBD1. Germline loops: CDR1 LGHDT, CDR2 YNNKEL (reference sequence). The junction had 3 bases not matched to a gene; V was cut back by 1 base and J by 7 bases. The CDR3 contains 15 residues. CDR3: CASSQVGQGNSPLHF. CDR3 DNA sequence: TGTGCCAGCAGCCAAGTCGGACAGGGAAATTCACCCCTCCACTTT.

Details on this clonotype: Compared with germline, one end of the junction differs, possibly owing to a read error. The chain joins TRBV19 to TRBJ2-5; 8 bases agree with TRBD2. This CDR3 is built from 13 residues. The germline CDR1 and CDR2 sequences are LNHDA and SQIVND (reference sequence). The DNA for the CDR3 is TGTGCCAGTAGTATAGAAGCGGGAGAGACTCAGTACTTC. As protein: CASSIEAGETQYF.

This clonotype was observed many times. This chain joins TRBV7-2 and TRBJ2-3; TRBD2 matches at 7 bases. The CDR3 runs to 16 residues. Trimming cost V 5 bases and J 1 base; bases outside gene matches: 9. Germline values: CDR1 SGHTA, CDR2 FQGNSA. CDR3 sequence: CASSPRGSGGTDTQYF. As DNA, the CDR3 is TGTGCCAGCAGCCCCCGTGGGAGCGGGGGCACAGATACGCAGTATTTT. Full variable domain (rest looked up from reference TRBV7-2 and TRBJ2-3): GAGVSQSPSNKVTEKGKDVELRCDPISGHTALYWYRQSLGQGLEFLIYFQGNSAPDKSGLPSDRFSAERTGGSVSTLTIQRTQQEDSAVYLCASSPRGSGGTDTQYFGPGTRLTVL.

The chain combines TRBV5-1 with TRBJ2-2, with 12 bases identical to TRBD2. The CDR3 has 15 residues. V shed 7 bases, J shed 4 bases, and the junction held 5 bases outside the gene matches. In germline, CDR1 is SGHRS, CDR2 YFSETQ. CDR3 amino acids: CASQLAGGATGELFF. The CDR3 DNA is TGCGCCAGCCAACTAGCGGGAGGAGCCACCGGGGAGCTGTTTTTT.

This clonotype was picked up many times. The chain couples TRBV4-2 to TRBJ2-1; D might be TRBD2 (6 bases). The ends were cut back, 5 bases at V and 9 bases at J, with 17 bases in the middle. Germline V gene data show CDR1 as LGHNA and CDR2 as YNFKEQ. The CDR3 totals 14 residues. The CDR3 region has the DNA TGTGCCAGCAGCAATTTCGACTCGCGGGGTGAGCAGTTCTTC. It specifies CASSNFDSRGEQFF.

This clonotype has ten or more counts. This chain uses TRBV7-9 with TRBJ2-1; 7 positions match TRBD2. The CDR3 is made up of 16 amino acids. The J segment lost 3 bases and the V segment lost 0 bases, leaving 5 bases of the junction unmatched. Germline loops: CDR1 SEHNR, CDR2 FQNEAQ (reference sequence). CDR3 sequence reads: CASSLAMSGGYNEQFF. In DNA form, the CDR3 reads TGTGCCAGCAGCTTAGCCATGTCGGGAGGCTACAATGAGCAGTTCTTC.

This clonotype was detected many times. The CDR3, as DNA: TGTGCCACCAGGGAAAGCGGGAGGGCAGAGACCCAGTACTTC. Its translation is CATRESGRAETQYF. The V and J genes are TRBV24-1 and TRBJ2-5; 10 bases map to TRBD2. In germline, CDR1 is KGHDR, CDR2 SFDVKD. The CDR3 consists of 14 residues. With 7 bases clipped from V and 4 bases from J, the junction kept 5 bases outside the gene matches.